This T cell receptor beta chain was sequenced in a study of shared clonotypes between healthy human individuals. Background on the study: Donor ages ranged 18 to 49 years: a couple of women, three men. Notes on the study in general: Large depth notwithstanding, sorted-subset sequencing proved incomplete by rarefaction. Memory subsets generally showed smaller estimated richness than naive subsets did. A reduction in generation probabilities was seen for non-shared clonotypes relative to those shared by all four donors.

Looked up from germline, CDR1 is MNHEY and CDR2 is SMNVEV (reference sequence). The CDR3 is 13 residues long. V shed 3 bases and J shed 0 bases, with 6 bases lying between them. Sequenced by immunoSEQ multiplex PCR; TCRdb stores in-frame clones only, minus some. Counted here are about 800,000 clones, roughly 96% occurring once; the ten biggest clones make up less than 0.25%. CD8 cells classed as naive were CD45RO-negative and positively selected for CCR7, excluding terminally differentiated effector memory CD45RA+ cells. The sample holds one count of this clone. As yet, its antigen is unknown. Other DNA variants within this sample encode the same CDR3.

The chain joins TRBV27 to TRBJ2-7; D is perhaps TRBD1 or TRBD2 (5 bases each). The source of this sequence is a man aged 30-40 years in good health. What was sequenced was naive CD8+ T cells sorted from blood. DNA for the CDR3: TGTGCCAGCAGTTTGGGACGCTCCTACGAGCAGTACTTC. Protein: CASSLGRSYEQYF.